By frequency in the sample, the clone carrying this T cell receptor (beta chain) is medium-sized. Antigen: not known. As an off-target read in a library built for alpha chains, this beta chain has a frequency of little significance. The sample is drawn from a study of spatial heterogeneity in lung cancer. Study-level results: Intratumoral expanded alpha and beta TCR counts were found to track tumor mutation counts.

TCRdb recomputed calls from the 5' RACE reads with MiXCR, one row per CDR3 protein. Of approximately 7,800 distinct CDR3 sequences in the sample, around 8.4% were seen once. Germline loops: CDR1 SNHLY, CDR2 FYNNEI. Trimming stripped 7 bases from V and 1 base from J, with 10 bases between. The CDR3 contains 13 residues. Time point reported: sample taken at primary tumor resection. The V gene is TRBV2, the J gene TRBJ2-5; D call uncertain. This sequence was found in a male donor with early-stage non-small cell lung cancer. Source: lung tumor tissue, taken at surgery. The CDR3 DNA reads as TGTGCCAGCAATGGGGTTTTCCAAGAGACCCAGTACTTC. Translation gives CASNGVFQETQYF.